This T cell receptor beta chain was identified in a study of patients and donors after allogeneic stem cell transplantation. TCRdb independently ran MiXCR on the RT-PCR reads; one entry per CDR3 protein. The repertoire includes around 150,000 distinct CDR3 sequences, about two fifths of them detected once, and about 50% sits in the top ten. The sequence was obtained from a human donor who was either an allogeneic HSCT recipient or a stem cell or donor lymphocyte infusion donor (not recorded which). It is not recorded whose cells these are; they may come from a transplant donor. The sample was blood, either unsorted or a sorted T cell fraction (not recorded which).

The CDR3 DNA is TGCGCCAGCAGCCAAGCCATTAGCGGCGCTACCTACAATGAGCAGTTCTTC. Translated, it gives CASSQAISGATYNEQFF. The V gene is TRBV4-3, the J gene TRBJ2-1; TRBD2 might be the D (6 bases). V gave up 1 base and J gave up 2 bases, with 15 bases separating them. The V gene's germline CDR1 is LGHNA and CDR2 YSLEER. The CDR3 covers 17 residues.